A single sample is the source of the 13 T cell receptor beta chains below, sequenced in a study of T cell changes during pregnancy in multiple sclerosis. TCRdb's copy holds only in-frame clones and misses some; the assay was immunoSEQ multiplex PCR. The table includes 45,000 to 55,000 clones, 92% detected once. The sequences come from CD4+ T cells from peripheral blood mononuclear cells, collected after pregnancy. These receptor sequences come from a female donor in good health, enrolled as a control in a pregnancy study.

The rearrangement joins TRBV15 to TRBJ2-3, with 8 bases that match TRBD2. Germline CDR1 reads LNHNV; CDR2 reads YYDKDF (reference sequence). This CDR3 has 16 amino acids. V gave up 3 bases and J gave up 0 bases; unmatched junction bases: 5. The DNA of the CDR3 is TGTGCCACCAGCAGGATACTAGCGGCTAGCACAGATACGCAGTATTTT. This gives the protein CATSRILAASTDTQYF. Drawing the rest from reference TRBV15 and TRBJ2-3, the complete variable domain is DAMVIQNPRYQVTQFGKPVTLSCSQTLNHNVMYWYQQKSSQAPKLLFHYYDKDFNNEADTPDNFQSRRPNTSFCFLDIRSPGLGDTAMYLCATSRILAASTDTQYFGPGTRLTVL.

V is TRBV28 and J is TRBJ2-1; 11 bases agree with TRBD2. Germline values: CDR1 MDHEN, CDR2 SYDVKM. This CDR3 contains 15 residues. With 4 bases clipped from V and 4 bases from J, the junction kept 3 bases outside the gene matches. CDR3 sequence (DNA): TGTGCCAGCAGTTCACTAGCGGGGGCTTACAATGAGCAGTTCTTC. This gives the protein CASSSLAGAYNEQFF.

This chain joins TRBV5-6 and TRBJ2-5, with no clear D. CDR3 size: 14 residues. The germline V and J ends were trimmed by 0 bases and 1 base, with 7 bases remaining between them. Germline loops: CDR1 SGHDT, CDR2 YYEEEE. The CDR3 region has the DNA TGTGCCAGCAGCTTGGTGAGCCCCCAAGAGACCCAGTACTTC. It yields the protein CASSLVSPQETQYF.

The chain links TRBV5-1 to TRBJ1-4, with a weak D call TRBD1 (5 bases). Trimming shortened V by 0 bases and J by 4 bases, and 16 bases separated the two germline ends. CDR3 size: 17 residues. Germline CDR1 and CDR2: SGHRS and YFSETQ. CDR3 sequence: CASSLVPGGAVNEKLFF. CDR3 bases: TGCGCCAGCAGCTTGGTGCCCGGGGGAGCAGTTAATGAAAAACTGTTTTTT.

The chain joins TRBV29-1 to TRBJ2-5; D remains unclear. The CDR3 loop spans 12 amino acids. V lost 7 bases, J lost 7 bases, and 16 bases lay in between. Germline V CDR1 and CDR2: SQVTM, ANQGSEA. In DNA form, the CDR3 reads TGCAGCGCCCGGCCCCCGGCAGGGACCCAGTACTTC. It codes for CSARPPAGTQYF.

This clone was recorded once. The chain recombines TRBV10-3 with TRBJ2-5, with 7 bases matching TRBD2. The CDR3 is 17 residues long. CDR1 is ENHRY, CDR2 SYGVKD, per germline. V gave up 1 base and J gave up 0 bases; unmatched junction bases: 8. CDR3 sequence reads: CAISEFPGGGYQETQYF. For the CDR3, the DNA is TGTGCCATCAGTGAGTTTCCGGGGGGAGGTTACCAAGAGACCCAGTACTTC.

V gene TRBV5-1 combines with J gene TRBJ2-7; TRBD1 matches 9 bases. This CDR3 is 17 amino acids long. Losses at the gene ends were 2 bases for V and 2 bases for J; bases not matched to a gene: 11. Germline V gives CDR1 SGHRS, CDR2 YFSETQ. CDR3 sequence: CASSFPQGALPTYEQYF. The CDR3 DNA follows: TGCGCCAGCAGCTTTCCACAGGGGGCCCTACCAACCTACGAGCAGTACTTC.

V and J are TRBV5-1 and TRBJ2-6, with a tentative D call TRBD1 (5 bases). CDR1 SGHRS and CDR2 YFSETQ come from the germline V gene. V lost 0 bases and J lost 0, with 10 bases in between. The CDR3 has 17 residues. The CDR3 sequence: CASSLGQTSSGANVLTF. The CDR3 bases are TGCGCCAGCAGCTTGGGACAGACCAGCTCTGGGGCCAACGTCCTGACTTTC.

The CDR3 sequence: CASTFSGVRGNEQFF. Here the CDR3 DNA reads TGTGCCAGCACCTTCTCGGGAGTAAGGGGCAATGAGCAGTTCTTC. The rearrangement joins TRBV7-6 to TRBJ2-1, with D possibly matching TRBD2 (6 bases). The V gene's germline CDR1 is SGHVS and CDR2 FNYEAQ. Trimming took off 7 bases at V and 6 bases at J, with 19 bases between the two ends. The CDR3 is made up of 15 amino acids.

The V gene is TRBV7-9, the J gene TRBJ2-1; tentatively, D is TRBD2 (7 bases). Germline assignment: CDR1 SEHNR and CDR2 FQNEAQ (reference sequence). The CDR3 runs 15 residues. The V end lost 2 bases, the J end lost 4 bases, and 12 bases lay between the germline ends. This chain's CDR3 is CASSLSGGYYNEQFF. CDR3 nucleotides: TGTGCCAGCAGCTTATCGGGGGGCTATTACAATGAGCAGTTCTTC.

The chain joins TRBV5-4 to TRBJ1-1; 9 bases are shared with TRBD1. The junction had 6 bases not matched to a gene; V was cut back by 5 bases and J by 4 bases. The CDR3 loop spans 14 amino acids. Per germline, CDR1 SGHNT and CDR2 YYREEE (reference sequence). The CDR3 reads CASREQGAGTEAFF. The CDR3 nucleotides read TGTGCCAGCAGAGAACAGGGGGCAGGCACTGAAGCTTTCTTT. The complete variable domain, with remaining parts taken from reference TRBV5-4 and TRBJ1-1, reads ETGVTQSPTHLIKTRGQQVTLRCSSQSGHNTVSWYQQALGQGPQFIFQYYREEENGRGNFPPRFSGLQFPNYSSELNVNALELDDSALYLCASREQGAGTEAFFGQGTRLTVV.

The V gene is TRBV19, the J gene TRBJ1-5; TRBD1 matches 8 bases. V shed 6 bases, J shed 0 bases, and the junction held 10 bases outside the gene matches. The germline V gene has CDR1 LNHDA and CDR2 SQIVND (reference sequence). The CDR3 extends over 17 amino acids. CDR3: CASRVTGGTYSNQPQHF. The CDR3 nucleotides are TGTGCCAGTAGAGTAACAGGGGGAACCTATAGCAATCAGCCCCAGCATTTT.

J is TRBJ2-5 and V is TRBV5-4; 9 bases fit TRBD2. The V and J ends lost 0 bases and 5 bases, in that order; junction bases with no gene match: 8. CDR1 is SGHNT and CDR2 is YYREEE in the germline V gene (reference sequence). The CDR3 sequence is 16 residues long. The CDR3 loop is CASSLVGLAGRETQYF. Here the CDR3 DNA reads TGTGCCAGCAGCTTGGTCGGCCTAGCGGGGCGGGAGACCCAGTACTTC.